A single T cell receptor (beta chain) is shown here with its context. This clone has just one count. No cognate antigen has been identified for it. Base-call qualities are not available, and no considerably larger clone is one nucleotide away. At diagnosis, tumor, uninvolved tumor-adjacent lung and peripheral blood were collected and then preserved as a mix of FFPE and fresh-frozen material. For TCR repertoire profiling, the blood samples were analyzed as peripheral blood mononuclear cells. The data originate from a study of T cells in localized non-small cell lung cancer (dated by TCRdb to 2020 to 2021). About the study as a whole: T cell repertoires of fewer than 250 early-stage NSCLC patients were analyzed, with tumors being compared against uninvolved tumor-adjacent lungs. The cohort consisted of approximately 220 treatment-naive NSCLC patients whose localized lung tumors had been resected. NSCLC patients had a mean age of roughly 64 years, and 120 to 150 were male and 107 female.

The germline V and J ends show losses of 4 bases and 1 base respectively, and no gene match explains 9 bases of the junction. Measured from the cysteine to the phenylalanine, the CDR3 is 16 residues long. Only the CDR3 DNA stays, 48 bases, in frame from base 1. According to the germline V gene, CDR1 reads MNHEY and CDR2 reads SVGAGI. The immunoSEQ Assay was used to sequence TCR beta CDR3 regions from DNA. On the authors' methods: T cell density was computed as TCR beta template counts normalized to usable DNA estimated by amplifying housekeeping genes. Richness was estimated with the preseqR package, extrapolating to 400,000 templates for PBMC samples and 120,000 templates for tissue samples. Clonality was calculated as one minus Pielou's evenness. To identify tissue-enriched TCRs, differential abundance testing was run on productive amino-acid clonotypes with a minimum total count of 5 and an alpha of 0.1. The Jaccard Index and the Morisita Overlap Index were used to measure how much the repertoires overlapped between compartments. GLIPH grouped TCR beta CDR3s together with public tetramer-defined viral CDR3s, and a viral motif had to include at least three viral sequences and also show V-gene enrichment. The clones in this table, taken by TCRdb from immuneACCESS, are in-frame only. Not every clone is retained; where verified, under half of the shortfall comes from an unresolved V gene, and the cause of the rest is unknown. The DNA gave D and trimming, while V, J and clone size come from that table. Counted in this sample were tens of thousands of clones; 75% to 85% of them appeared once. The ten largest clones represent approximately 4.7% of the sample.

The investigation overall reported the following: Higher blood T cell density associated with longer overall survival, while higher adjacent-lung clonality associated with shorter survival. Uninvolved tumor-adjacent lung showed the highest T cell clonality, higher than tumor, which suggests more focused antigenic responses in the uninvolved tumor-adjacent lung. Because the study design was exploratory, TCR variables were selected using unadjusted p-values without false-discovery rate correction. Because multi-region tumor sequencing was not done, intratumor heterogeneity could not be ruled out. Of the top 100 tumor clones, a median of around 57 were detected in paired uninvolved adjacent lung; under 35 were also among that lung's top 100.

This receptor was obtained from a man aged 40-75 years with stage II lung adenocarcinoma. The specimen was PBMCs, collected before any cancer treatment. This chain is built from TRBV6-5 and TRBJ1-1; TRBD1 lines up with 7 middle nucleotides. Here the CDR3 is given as CASSFRGAGANTEAFF. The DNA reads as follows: TGTGCCAGCAGTTTCAGGGGGGCAGGGGCGAACACTGAAGCTTTCTTT.